The present T cell receptor beta chain was sequenced within a study of breast tumors, draining lymph nodes, adjacent tissues. Points from the study as a whole: The data were judged consistent with most tumor T cells coming from lymph node and expanding in tumor. Tumors had less TCR diversity than lymph nodes, more than nontumor tissue. Tumor and nontumor repertoires were significantly more similar in luminal-like than in basal-like breast cancer. The lymph node origin of tumor T cells was framed as consistent with a hypothesis, not demonstrated.

This clonotype came up many times. Its antigen is unidentified. TCRdb analysed the multiplex PCR reads with MiXCR anew, one entry per CDR3 protein. The sample yields roughly 100,000 distinct CDR3 sequences, about 31% seen once. The lymph nodes were axillary draining lymph nodes from breast cancer patients. Unmatched junction bases numbered 13, after V lost 1 base and J lost 7 bases. CDR1 and CDR2 (germline): DFQATT, SNEGSKA (reference sequence). CDR3 length: 17 residues. The sequence came from a female donor with breast cancer. Some clones in this sample may be carry-over from other donors' samples. V and J are TRBV20-1 and TRBJ1-2, with 12 bases aligning to TRBD1. Sequenced input: axillary lymph node tissue. This CDR3 is CSARVWDRGRRGLGYTF. The DNA for the CDR3 is TGCAGTGCTAGAGTATGGGACAGGGGGCGTAGGGGCCTTGGCTACACCTTC.